The present entry profiles one T cell receptor beta chain with its context. The antigen is undetermined. The CDR3 is made up of 19 amino acids. With V trimmed by 6 bases and J by 0 bases, 15 bases remained unmatched. The germline gives CDR1 ENHRY, CDR2 SYGVKD. This sample was taken from a study of glioma-infiltrating T cells after dendritic cell vaccination. Study details: Glioblastoma patients came from Phase I and II dendritic cell vaccination trials. Dendritic cell vaccine was injected intradermally three times, biweekly. Study results and limitations: Longer survival after dendritic cell vaccination followed higher pretreatment TIL content. Higher TCR clonality did not directly relate to longer survival.

Clones were read by immunoSEQ multiplex PCR, and TCRdb kept only the in-frame ones, dropping some. This sample has roughly 100,000 clones, with roughly 79% found just once. V usage is TRBV10-3 and J usage is TRBJ2-7; the match to TRBD2 covers 12 bases. Specimen: blood, collected before dendritic cell vaccination. The source of this sequence is a human donor with glioblastoma. The CDR3 nucleotides read TGTGCCATCAGCCGAAAGGGGACTAGCGGGCGCAGAAGCTCCTACGAGCAGTACTTC. This translates into CAISRKGTSGRRSSYEQYF.